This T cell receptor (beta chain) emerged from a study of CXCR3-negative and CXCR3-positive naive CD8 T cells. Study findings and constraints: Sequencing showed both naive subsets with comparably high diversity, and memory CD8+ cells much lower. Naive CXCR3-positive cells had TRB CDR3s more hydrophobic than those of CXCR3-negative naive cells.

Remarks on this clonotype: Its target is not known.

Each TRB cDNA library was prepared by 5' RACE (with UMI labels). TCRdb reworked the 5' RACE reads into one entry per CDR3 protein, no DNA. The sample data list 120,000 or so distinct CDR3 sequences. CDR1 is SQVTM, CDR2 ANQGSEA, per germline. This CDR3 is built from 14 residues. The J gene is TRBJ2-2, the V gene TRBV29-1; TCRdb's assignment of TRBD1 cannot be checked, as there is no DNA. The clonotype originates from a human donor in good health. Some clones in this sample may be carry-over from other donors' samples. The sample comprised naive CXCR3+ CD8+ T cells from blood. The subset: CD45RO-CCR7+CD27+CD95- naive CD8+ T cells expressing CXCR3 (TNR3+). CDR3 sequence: CSAMTGGISGELFF.